This T cell receptor (beta chain) was identified during a study of shared T cell receptors in the human thymus. This CDR3 is 15 amino acids long. V trimming: 6 bases; J trimming: 1 base; junction bases outside the gene matches: 5. Germline V gene lookup returns CDR1 WSHSY and CDR2 SAAADI. The protocol was immunoSEQ multiplex PCR, while the TCRdb copy is restricted to in-frame clones and leaves out a portion. The data show fewer than 700,000 clones, around 87% seen once. The sample was also linked to a second study, of human thymus T cells. From that second work: The thymus was resected at corrective cardiac surgery.

The sequence was obtained from a boy younger than two with a congenital heart defect. The sequencing sample was made of thymocytes. This chain connects TRBV10-2 to TRBJ2-4; 8 nucleotides line up with TRBD2. CDR3 in amino acids: CASRKAGEAKNIQYF. CDR3 bases: TGCGCCAGCAGGAAAGCGGGAGAGGCCAAAAACATTCAGTACTTC.